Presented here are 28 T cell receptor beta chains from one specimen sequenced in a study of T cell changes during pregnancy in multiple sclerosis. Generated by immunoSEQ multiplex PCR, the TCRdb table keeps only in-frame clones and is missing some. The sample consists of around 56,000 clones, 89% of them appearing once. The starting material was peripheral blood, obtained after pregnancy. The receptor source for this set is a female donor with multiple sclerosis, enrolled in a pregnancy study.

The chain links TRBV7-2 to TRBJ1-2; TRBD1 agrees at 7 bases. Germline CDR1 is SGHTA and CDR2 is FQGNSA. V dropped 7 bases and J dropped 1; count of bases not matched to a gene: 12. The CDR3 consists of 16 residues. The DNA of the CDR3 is TGTGCCAGCAACCTAGGAGGGGGGACAGTTAACTATGGCTACACCTTC. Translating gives CASNLGGGTVNYGYTF.

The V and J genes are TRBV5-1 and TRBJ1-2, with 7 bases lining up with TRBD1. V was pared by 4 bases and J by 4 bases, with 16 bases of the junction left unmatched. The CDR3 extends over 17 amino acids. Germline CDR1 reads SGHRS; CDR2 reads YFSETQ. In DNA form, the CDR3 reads TGCGCCAGCAGCCCTAAGGGGGCCGCGTACCAACCCTATGGCTACACCTTC. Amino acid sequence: CASSPKGAAYQPYGYTF. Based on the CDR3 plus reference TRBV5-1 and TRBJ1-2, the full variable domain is KAGVTQTPRYLIKTRGQQVTLSCSPISGHRSVSWYQQTPGQGLQFLFEYFSETQRNKGNFPGRFSGRQFSNSRSEMNVSTLELGDSALYLCASSPKGAAYQPYGYTFGSGTRLTVV.

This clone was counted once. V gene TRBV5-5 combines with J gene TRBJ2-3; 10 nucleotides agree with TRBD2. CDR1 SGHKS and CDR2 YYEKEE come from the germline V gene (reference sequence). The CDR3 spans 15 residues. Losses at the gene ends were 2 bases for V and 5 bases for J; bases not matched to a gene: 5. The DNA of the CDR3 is TGTGCCAGCAGCTTTACTAGCGGGGTTGGAGATACGCAGTATTTT. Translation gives CASSFTSGVGDTQYF.

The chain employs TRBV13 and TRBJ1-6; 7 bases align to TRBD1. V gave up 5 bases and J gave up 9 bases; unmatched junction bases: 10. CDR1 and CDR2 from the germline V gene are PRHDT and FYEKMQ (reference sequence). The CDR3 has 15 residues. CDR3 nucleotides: TGTGCCAGCAGCCCCCGCCGGACAGGTGGTTCACCCCTCCACTTT. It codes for CASSPRRTGGSPLHF.

The DNA for the CDR3 is TGTGCCAGCAGCTCCCAGGGCAGTACAGATACGCAGTATTTT. It is translated as CASSSQGSTDTQYF. V gene TRBV7-2 combines with J gene TRBJ2-3; a possible D gene is TRBD1 (5 bases). Trimming shortened V by 4 bases and J by 3 bases, and 11 bases separated the two germline ends. Germline lookup yields CDR1 SGHTA and CDR2 FQGNSA. The CDR3 extends over 14 amino acids.

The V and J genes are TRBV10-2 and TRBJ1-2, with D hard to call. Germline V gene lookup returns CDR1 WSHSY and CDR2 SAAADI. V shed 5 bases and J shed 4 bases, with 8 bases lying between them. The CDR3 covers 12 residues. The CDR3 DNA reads TGCGCCAGCAGTAAGGCAGGCTATGGCTACACCTTC. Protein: CASSKAGYGYTF.

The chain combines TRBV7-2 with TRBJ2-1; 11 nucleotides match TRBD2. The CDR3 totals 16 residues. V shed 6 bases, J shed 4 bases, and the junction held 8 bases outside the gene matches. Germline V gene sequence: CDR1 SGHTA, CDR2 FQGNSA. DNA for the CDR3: TGTGCCAGCAGTCCTAGACTAGCGGGGTATTACAATGAGCAGTTCTTC. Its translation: CASSPRLAGYYNEQFF.

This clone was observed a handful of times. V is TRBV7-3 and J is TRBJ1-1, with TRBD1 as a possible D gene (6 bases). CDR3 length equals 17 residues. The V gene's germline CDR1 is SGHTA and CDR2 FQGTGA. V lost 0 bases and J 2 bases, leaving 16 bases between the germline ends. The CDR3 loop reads CASSLTGQGIPNTEAFF. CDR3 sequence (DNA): TGTGCCAGCAGCTTAACCGGTCAGGGGATCCCTAACACTGAAGCTTTCTTT. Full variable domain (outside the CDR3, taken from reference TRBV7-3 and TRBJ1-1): GAGVSQTPSNKVTEKGKYVELRCDPISGHTALYWYRQSLGQGPEFLIYFQGTGAADDSGLPNDRFFAVRPEGSVSTLKIQRTERGDSAVYLCASSLTGQGIPNTEAFFGQGTRLTVV.

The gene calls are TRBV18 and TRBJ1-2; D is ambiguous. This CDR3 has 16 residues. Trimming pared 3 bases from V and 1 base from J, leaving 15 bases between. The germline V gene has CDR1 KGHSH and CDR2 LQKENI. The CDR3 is CASSPLVEVLNYGYTF. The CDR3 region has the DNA TGTGCCAGCTCACCCCTCGTGGAGGTACTTAACTATGGCTACACCTTC.

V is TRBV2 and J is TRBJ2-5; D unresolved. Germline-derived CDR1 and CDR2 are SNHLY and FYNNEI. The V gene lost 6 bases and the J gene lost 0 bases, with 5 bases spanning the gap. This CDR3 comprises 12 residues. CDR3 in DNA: TGTGCCAGCAGCGGGTACCAAGAGACCCAGTACTTC. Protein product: CASSGYQETQYF.

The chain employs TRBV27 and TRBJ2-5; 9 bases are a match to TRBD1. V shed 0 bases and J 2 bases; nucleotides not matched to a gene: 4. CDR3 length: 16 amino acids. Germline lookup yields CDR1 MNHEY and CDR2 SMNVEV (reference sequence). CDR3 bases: TGTGCCAGCAGTTTATCGACAGGGGGTGTACAAGAGACCCAGTACTTC. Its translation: CASSLSTGGVQETQYF.

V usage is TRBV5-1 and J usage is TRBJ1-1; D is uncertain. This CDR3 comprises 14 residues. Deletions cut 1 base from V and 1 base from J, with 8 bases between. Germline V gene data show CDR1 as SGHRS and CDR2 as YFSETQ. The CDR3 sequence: CASSLNSRNTEAFF. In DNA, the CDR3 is TGCGCCAGCAGCTTGAACAGTCGGAACACTGAAGCTTTCTTT.

The DNA of the CDR3 is TGTGCCAGTAGCGCGGGTCCCTACGAGCAGTACTTC. This translates into CASSAGPYEQYF. V usage is TRBV19 and J usage is TRBJ2-7; a possible D gene is TRBD2 (5 bases). The germline V and J ends were trimmed by 6 bases and 2 bases, with 8 bases remaining between them. This CDR3 is 12 amino acids long. Germline CDR1 reads LNHDA; CDR2 reads SQIVND (reference sequence).

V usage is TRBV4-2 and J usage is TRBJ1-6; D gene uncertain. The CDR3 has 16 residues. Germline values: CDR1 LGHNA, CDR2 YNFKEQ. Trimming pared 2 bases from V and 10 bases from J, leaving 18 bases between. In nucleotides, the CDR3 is TGTGCCAGCAGCCAATTTTCCGCAGGATCTCCCTCACCCCTCCACTTT. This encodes CASSQFSAGSPSPLHF.

The DNA of the CDR3 is TGTGCCAGCAGCTTAAATCAGGGGCCGCCTAATTCACCCCTCCACTTT. Protein sequence: CASSLNQGPPNSPLHF. This sequence joins TRBV7-2 and TRBJ1-6; D possibly corresponds to TRBD1 (6 bases). CDR3 length: 16 amino acids. The germline V gene encodes CDR1 SGHTA and CDR2 FQGNSA. Trimming cost V 2 bases and J 6 bases, with 14 bases left between them.

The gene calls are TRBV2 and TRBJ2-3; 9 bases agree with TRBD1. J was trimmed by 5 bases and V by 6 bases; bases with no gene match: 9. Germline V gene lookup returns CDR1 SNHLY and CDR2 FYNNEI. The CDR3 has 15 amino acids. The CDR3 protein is CASRPQGAPGDTQYF. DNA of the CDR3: TGTGCCAGCAGGCCACAGGGGGCGCCGGGAGATACGCAGTATTTT. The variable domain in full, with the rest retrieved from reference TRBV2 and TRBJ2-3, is EPEVTQTPSHQVTQMGQEVILRCVPISNHLYFYWYRQILGQKVEFLVSFYNNEISEKSEIFDDQFSVERPDGSNFTLKIRSTKLEDSAMYFCASRPQGAPGDTQYFGPGTRLTVL.

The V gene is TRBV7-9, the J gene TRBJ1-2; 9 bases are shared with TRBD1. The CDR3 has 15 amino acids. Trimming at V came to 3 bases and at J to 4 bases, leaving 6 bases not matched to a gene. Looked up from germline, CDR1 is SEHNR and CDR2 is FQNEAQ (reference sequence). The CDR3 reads CASSFGPQGAYGYTF. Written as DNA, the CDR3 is TGTGCCAGCAGCTTCGGGCCACAGGGGGCCTATGGCTACACCTTC.

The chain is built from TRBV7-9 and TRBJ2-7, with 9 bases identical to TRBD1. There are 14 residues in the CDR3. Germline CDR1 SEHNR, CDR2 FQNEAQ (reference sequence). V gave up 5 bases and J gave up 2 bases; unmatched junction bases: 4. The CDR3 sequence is CASSGRTGAYEQYF. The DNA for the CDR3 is TGTGCCAGCAGCGGACGGACAGGGGCCTACGAGCAGTACTTC.

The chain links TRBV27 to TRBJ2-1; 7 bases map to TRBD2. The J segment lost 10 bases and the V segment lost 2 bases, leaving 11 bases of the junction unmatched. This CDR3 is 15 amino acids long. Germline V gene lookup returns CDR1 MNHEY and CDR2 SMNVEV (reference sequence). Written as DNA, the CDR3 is TGTGCCAGCAGTTTAGCCGGGGGGATCTCAGGAGAGCAGTTCTTC. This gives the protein CASSLAGGISGEQFF.

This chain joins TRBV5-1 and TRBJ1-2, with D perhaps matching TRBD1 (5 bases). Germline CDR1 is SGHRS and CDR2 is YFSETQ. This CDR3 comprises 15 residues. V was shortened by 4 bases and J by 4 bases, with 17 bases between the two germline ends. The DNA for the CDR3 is TGCGCCAGCAGCGTTTCAGGGAGGAGGAGCTATGGCTACACCTTC. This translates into CASSVSGRRSYGYTF.

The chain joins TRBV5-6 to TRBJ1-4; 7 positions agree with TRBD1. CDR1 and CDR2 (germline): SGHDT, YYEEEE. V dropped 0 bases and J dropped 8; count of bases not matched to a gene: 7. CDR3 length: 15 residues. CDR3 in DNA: TGTGCCAGCAGCTTGGTGACAGGGACTGGAGAAAAACTGTTTTTT. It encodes CASSLVTGTGEKLFF. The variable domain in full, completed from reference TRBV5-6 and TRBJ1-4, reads DAGVTQSPTHLIKTRGQQVTLRCSPKSGHDTVSWYQQALGQGPQFIFQYYEEEERQRGNFPDRFSGHQFPNYSSELNVNALLLGDSALYLCASSLVTGTGEKLFFGSGTQLSVL.

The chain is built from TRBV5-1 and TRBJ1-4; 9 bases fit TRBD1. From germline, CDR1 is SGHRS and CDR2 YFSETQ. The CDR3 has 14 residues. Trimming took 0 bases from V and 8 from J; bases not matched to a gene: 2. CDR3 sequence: CASSLGQGGEKLFF. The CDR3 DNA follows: TGCGCCAGCAGCTTGGGACAGGGGGGAGAAAAACTGTTTTTT.

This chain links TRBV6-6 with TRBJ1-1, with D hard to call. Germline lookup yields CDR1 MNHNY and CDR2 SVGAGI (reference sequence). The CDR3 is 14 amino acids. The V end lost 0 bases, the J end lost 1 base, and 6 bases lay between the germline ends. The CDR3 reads CASSYSTGNTEAFF. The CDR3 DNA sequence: TGTGCCAGCAGTTACTCGACGGGGAACACTGAAGCTTTCTTT.

The CDR3 region is CASSNHVSNNEQFF. For the CDR3, the DNA is TGTGCCAGCAGCAATCATGTTTCTAACAATGAGCAGTTCTTC. V gene TRBV7-2 combines with J gene TRBJ2-1; D remains ambiguous. Trimming took off 5 bases at V and 5 bases at J, with 13 bases between the two ends. Per germline, CDR1 SGHTA and CDR2 FQGNSA. CDR3 size: 14 residues.

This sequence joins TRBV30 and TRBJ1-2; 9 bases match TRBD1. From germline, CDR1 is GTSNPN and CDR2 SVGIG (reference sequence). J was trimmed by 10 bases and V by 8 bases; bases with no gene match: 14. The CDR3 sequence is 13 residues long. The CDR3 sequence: CAGTGKRGRDYTF. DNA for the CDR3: TGTGCCGGGACAGGGAAAAGAGGCAGGGACTACACCTTC.

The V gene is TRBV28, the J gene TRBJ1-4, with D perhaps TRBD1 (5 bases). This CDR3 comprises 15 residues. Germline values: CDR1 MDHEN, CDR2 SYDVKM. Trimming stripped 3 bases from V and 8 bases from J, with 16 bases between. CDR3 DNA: TGTGCCAGCAGTTTGGTCCAGGGATCCCTGGAAAAACTGTTTTTT. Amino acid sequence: CASSLVQGSLEKLFF.

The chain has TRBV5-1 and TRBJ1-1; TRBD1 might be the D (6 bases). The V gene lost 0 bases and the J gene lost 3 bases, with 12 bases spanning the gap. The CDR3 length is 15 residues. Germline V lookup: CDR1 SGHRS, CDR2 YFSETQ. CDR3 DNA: TGCGCCAGCAGCTTGGTATGGGGACAAGACACTGAAGCTTTCTTT. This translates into CASSLVWGQDTEAFF.

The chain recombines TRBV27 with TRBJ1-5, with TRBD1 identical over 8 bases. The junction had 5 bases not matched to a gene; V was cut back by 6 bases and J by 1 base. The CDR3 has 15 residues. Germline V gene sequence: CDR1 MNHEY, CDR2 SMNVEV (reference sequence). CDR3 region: CASRPGGRSNQPQHF. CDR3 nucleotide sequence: TGTGCCAGCAGACCAGGGGGCAGAAGCAATCAGCCCCAGCATTTT.